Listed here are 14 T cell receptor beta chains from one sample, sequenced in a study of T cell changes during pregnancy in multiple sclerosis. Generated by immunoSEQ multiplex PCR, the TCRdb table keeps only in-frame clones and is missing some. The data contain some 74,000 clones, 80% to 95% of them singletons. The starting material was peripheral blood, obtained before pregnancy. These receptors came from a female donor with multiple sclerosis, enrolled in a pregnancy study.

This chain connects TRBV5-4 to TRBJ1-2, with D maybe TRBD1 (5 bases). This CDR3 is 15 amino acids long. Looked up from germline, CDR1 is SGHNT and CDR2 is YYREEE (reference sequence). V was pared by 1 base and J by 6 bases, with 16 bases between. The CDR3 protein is CASSLSLGGRNGYTF. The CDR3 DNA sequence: TGTGCCAGCAGCTTGAGTCTGGGGGGAAGAAATGGCTACACCTTC.

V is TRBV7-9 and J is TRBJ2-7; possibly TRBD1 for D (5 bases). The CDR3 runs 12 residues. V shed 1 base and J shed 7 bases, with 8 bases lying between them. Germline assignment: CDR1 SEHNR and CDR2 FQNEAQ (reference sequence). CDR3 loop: CASSLDRQEQYF. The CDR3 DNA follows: TGTGCCAGCAGCTTAGACAGGCAAGAGCAGTACTTC.

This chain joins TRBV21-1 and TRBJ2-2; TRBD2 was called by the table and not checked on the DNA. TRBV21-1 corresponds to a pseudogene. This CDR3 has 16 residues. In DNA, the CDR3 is TGTGCCAGCAGCAAAGTATGCGGGAGGAACACCGGGGAGCTGTTTTTT. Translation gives CASSKVCGRNTGELFF.

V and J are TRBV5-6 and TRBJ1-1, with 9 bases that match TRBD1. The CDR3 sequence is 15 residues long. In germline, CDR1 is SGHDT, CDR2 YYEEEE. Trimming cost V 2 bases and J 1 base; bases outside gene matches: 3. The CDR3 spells CASSFGTGSNTEAFF. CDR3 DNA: TGTGCCAGCAGCTTCGGGACAGGGTCGAACACTGAAGCTTTCTTT.

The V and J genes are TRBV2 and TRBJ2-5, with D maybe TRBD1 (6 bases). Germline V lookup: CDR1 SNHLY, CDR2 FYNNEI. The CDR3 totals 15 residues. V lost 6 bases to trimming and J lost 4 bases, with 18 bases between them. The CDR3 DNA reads TGTGCCAGCAGGGGCAGGGGTAAAGGACGAGAGACCCAGTACTTC. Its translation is CASRGRGKGRETQYF.

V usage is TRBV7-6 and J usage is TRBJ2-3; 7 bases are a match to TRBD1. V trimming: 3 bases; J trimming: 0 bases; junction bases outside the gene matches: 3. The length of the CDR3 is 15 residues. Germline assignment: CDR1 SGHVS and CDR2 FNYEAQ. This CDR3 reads CASSFRDSSTDTQYF. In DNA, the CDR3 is TGTGCCAGCAGCTTCCGGGACAGCAGCACAGATACGCAGTATTTT.

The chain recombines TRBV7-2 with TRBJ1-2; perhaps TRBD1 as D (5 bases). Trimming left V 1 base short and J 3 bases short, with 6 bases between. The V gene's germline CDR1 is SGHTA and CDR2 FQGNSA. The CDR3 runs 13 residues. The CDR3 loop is CASSLVGDYGYTF. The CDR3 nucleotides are TGTGCCAGCAGCTTAGTAGGGGACTATGGCTACACCTTC.

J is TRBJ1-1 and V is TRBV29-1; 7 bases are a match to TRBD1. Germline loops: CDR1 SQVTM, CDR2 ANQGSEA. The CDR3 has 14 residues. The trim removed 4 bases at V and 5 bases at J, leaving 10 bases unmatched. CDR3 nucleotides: TGCAGCGTTGGGATGGGCAGGGGGAGAACTGAAGCTTTCTTT. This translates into CSVGMGRGRTEAFF.

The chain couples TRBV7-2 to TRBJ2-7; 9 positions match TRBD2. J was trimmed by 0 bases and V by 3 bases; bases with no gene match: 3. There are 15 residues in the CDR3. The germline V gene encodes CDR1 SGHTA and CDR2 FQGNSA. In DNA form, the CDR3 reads TGTGCCAGCAGCTTGAGCGGGAGGAGCTCCTACGAGCAGTACTTC. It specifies CASSLSGRSSYEQYF.

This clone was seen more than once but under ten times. This chain's CDR3 is CASSESTAYSNQPQHF. Written as DNA, the CDR3 is TGTGCCAGCAGTGAATCGACAGCCTATAGCAATCAGCCCCAGCATTTT. This rearrangement joins TRBV6-1 to TRBJ1-5; a possible D gene is TRBD1 (5 bases). Germline V gives CDR1 MNHNS, CDR2 SASEGT. V lost 2 bases, J lost 0 bases, and 11 bases lay in between. The CDR3 runs 16 residues.

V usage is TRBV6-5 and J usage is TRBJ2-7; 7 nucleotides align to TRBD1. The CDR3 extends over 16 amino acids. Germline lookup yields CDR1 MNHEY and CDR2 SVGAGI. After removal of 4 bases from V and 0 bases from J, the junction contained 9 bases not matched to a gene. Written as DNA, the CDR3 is TGTGCCAGCAGTTTTGATCGGGACAGTCCCTCCTACGAGCAGTACTTC. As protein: CASSFDRDSPSYEQYF.

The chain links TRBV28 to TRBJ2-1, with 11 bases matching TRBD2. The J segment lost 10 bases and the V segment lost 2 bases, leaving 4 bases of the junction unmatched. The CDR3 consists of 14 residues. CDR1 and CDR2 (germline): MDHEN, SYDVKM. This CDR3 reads CASSLLLAGEEQFF. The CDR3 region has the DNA TGTGCCAGCAGTTTACTACTAGCGGGAGAGGAGCAGTTCTTC.

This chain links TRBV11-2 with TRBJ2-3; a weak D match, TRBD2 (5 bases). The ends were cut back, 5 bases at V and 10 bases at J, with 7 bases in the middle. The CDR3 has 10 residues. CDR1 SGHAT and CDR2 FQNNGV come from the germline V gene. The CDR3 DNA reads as TGTGCCAGCAGCCGCGGGTCGCAGTATTTT. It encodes CASSRGSQYF.

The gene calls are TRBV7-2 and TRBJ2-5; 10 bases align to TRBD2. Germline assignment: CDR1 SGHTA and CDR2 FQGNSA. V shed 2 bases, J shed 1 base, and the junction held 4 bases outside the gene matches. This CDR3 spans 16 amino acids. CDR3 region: CASSLRSGRAQETQYF. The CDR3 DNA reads TGTGCCAGCAGCTTACGGAGCGGGAGGGCCCAAGAGACCCAGTACTTC.